The rows below give T cell receptor beta chains drawn from one sample of a study of neoadjuvant nivolumab and ipilimumab in lung cancer. Assay: immunoSEQ multiplex PCR; the TCRdb copy retains only in-frame clones and omits some. The sample consists of tens of thousands of clones, 75% to 95% of them appearing once. The material was peripheral blood, obtained after neoadjuvant nivolumab, alone or with ipilimumab, at or shortly before surgery. These receptor sequences come from an adult with non-small cell lung cancer. Each CDR3 is given with its conserved first and last residue. The D gene is left open where the match is weak. A row's size may be missing; if present it is once, few, many or a size class.

d_call	v_call	j_call	clone_size	cdr3_aa	cdr3_nt
TRBD2	TRBV15	TRBJ2-3	.	CATSREGLARPTDTQYF	TGTGCCACCAGCAGAGAGGGACTAGCGAGACCCACAGATACGCAGTATTTT
TRBD1	TRBV6-1	TRBJ2-7	.	CASRPPQGARRYF	TGTGCCAGCAGGCCCCCTCAGGGGGCAAGACGGTACTTC
.	TRBV6-6	TRBJ1-5	.	CVSSRTTMNQPQHF	TGTGTCAGCAGTCGGACAACCATGAATCAGCCCCAGCATTTT
.	TRBV2	TRBJ1-6	.	CASSGRQIVDSPLHF	TGTGCCAGCAGTGGTAGACAGATCGTTGATTCACCCCTCCACTTT
.	TRBV5-1	TRBJ1-3	.	CASSLIGTHSGNTIYF	TGCGCCAGCAGCTTGATAGGGACGCACTCTGGAAACACCATATATTTT
.	TRBV6-5	TRBJ1-1	.	CASSYGAREAFF	TGTGCCAGCAGTTATGGGGCGAGGGAAGCTTTCTTT
TRBD1	TRBV5-1	TRBJ2-2	once	CASSSGTGTGELFF	TGCGCCAGCAGCTCCGGGACAGGTACCGGGGAGCTGTTTTTT
TRBD2	TRBV7-3	TRBJ2-3	once	CASSPGTSGGITQYF	TGTGCCAGCAGCCCAGGGACTAGCGGGGGGATAACGCAGTATTTT
TRBD1	TRBV7-9	TRBJ2-7	.	CASSLETGYEQYF	TGTGCCAGCAGCTTGGAGACAGGGTACGAGCAGTACTTC
TRBD2	TRBV4-1	TRBJ2-3	once	CASSTGLRTDTQYF	TGCGCCAGCAGCACGGGACTACGCACAGATACGCAGTATTTT
TRBD2	TRBV11-2	TRBJ2-2	.	CASSHGLAATGELFF	TGTGCCAGCAGCCACGGGCTAGCGGCGACCGGGGAGCTGTTTTTT
TRBD2	TRBV18	TRBJ2-2	.	CASSLLMGLASTGELFF	TGTGCCAGCTCCCTACTGATGGGACTAGCTTCCACCGGGGAGCTGTTTTTT
.	TRBV25-1	TRBJ2-3	.	CASSVGGLGTDTQYF	TGTGCCAGCAGTGTTGGAGGTCTAGGCACAGATACGCAGTATTTT
TRBD1	TRBV14	TRBJ2-2	.	CASSKVTGAGTGELFF	TGTGCCAGCTCCAAAGTGACAGGGGCGGGCACCGGGGAGCTGTTTTTT
.	TRBV7-2	TRBJ2-5	.	CASSLLAAPQETQYF	TGTGCCAGCAGCTTATTAGCGGCCCCGCAAGAGACCCAGTACTTC
.	TRBV7-9	TRBJ2-5	.	CASSLGGTPKETQYF	TGTGCCAGCAGCTTAGGGGGGACACCTAAAGAGACCCAGTACTTC
.	TRBV7-2	TRBJ1-3	.	CASSRRGDSGNTIYF	TGTGCCAGCAGCCGTAGGGGTGACTCTGGAAACACCATATATTTT
.	TRBV11-3	TRBJ2-5	.	CASSLDRKETQYF	TGTGCCAGCAGCTTAGACCGAAAAGAGACCCAGTACTTC
TRBD2	TRBV4-2	TRBJ2-5	.	CASSRKLAGDGETQYF	TGTGCCAGCAGCCGGAAACTAGCGGGGGACGGGGAGACCCAGTACTTC
TRBD2	TRBV2	TRBJ2-3	.	CASISPSGTDTQYF	TGTGCCAGCATTTCGCCTAGCGGGACAGATACGCAGTATTTT
.	TRBV2	TRBJ2-3	few	CASSADPRADTQYF	TGTGCCAGCAGTGCGGACCCTCGGGCGGATACGCAGTATTTT
TRBD2	TRBV10-3	TRBJ2-7	.	CAISPGLAGGTYEQYF	TGTGCCATCAGTCCGGGACTAGCGGGGGGGACCTACGAGCAGTACTTC
.	TRBV5-5	TRBJ1-5	.	CASSLSPRDQPQHF	TGTGCCAGCAGCTTGAGCCCCAGGGATCAGCCCCAGCATTTT
TRBD2	TRBV10-3	TRBJ2-3	.	CALPGRTSGNTDTQYF	TGTGCCCTCCCGGGCCGGACTAGCGGAAACACAGATACGCAGTATTTT
.	TRBV2	TRBJ1-1	.	CASSEWLEGTEAFF	TGTGCCAGCAGTGAATGGTTAGAGGGGACTGAAGCTTTCTTT
.	TRBV7-5	TRBJ1-1	.	CVRSFPLRGLYTEAFF	TGTGTCAGAAGTTTTCCCCTCCGAGGGCTTTACACTGAAGCTTTCTTT
.	TRBV11-3	TRBJ2-7	.	CASSLGSAGFYEQYF	TGTGCCAGCAGCTTAGGAAGCGCAGGGTTCTACGAGCAGTACTTC
TRBD2	TRBV7-3	TRBJ2-3	.	CASSEGGGGAADTQYF	TGTGCCAGCAGCGAAGGTGGCGGGGGAGCGGCAGATACGCAGTATTTT
.	TRBV5-1	TRBJ1-5	.	CASRVADSNQPQHF	TGCGCCAGCAGGGTGGCGGATAGCAATCAGCCCCAGCATTTT
TRBD1	TRBV7-9	TRBJ1-1	.	CASSLQQGGTEAFF	TGTGCCAGCAGCCTACAACAGGGGGGCACTGAAGCTTTCTTT
.	TRBV19	TRBJ1-1	.	CASCRRGVEAFF	TGTGCCAGTTGTCGGAGGGGGGTTGAAGCTTTCTTT
.	TRBV15	TRBJ1-3	.	CATSRGTVGNTIYF	TGTGCCACCAGCAGAGGGACGGTTGGAAACACCATATATTTT
TRBD2	TRBV7-9	TRBJ2-1	.	CASSLRTSGGDEQFF	TGTGCCAGCAGCTTAAGGACTAGCGGGGGCGATGAGCAGTTCTTC
.	TRBV7-9	TRBJ1-2	.	CASSPHAGMGDYGYTF	TGTGCCAGCAGCCCTCACGCCGGGATGGGGGACTATGGCTACACCTTC
TRBD1	TRBV7-3	TRBJ2-7	.	CASSAQGAGTYEQYF	TGTGCCAGCAGCGCGCAGGGGGCGGGAACCTACGAGCAGTACTTC
TRBD2	TRBV9	TRBJ2-7	.	CASSASGGASEQYF	TGTGCCAGCAGCGCTAGCGGGGGGGCCAGCGAGCAGTACTTC
.	TRBV11-2	TRBJ2-2	.	CASSFTGELFF	TGTGCCAGCAGTTTTACCGGGGAGCTGTTTTTT
.	TRBV5-5	TRBJ2-7	.	CASSLAGGLSTYEQYF	TGTGCCAGCAGCTTGGCCGGGGGGCTCAGCACCTACGAGCAGTACTTC
.	TRBV5-8	TRBJ1-5	.	CASRDWNQPQHF	TGTGCCAGCAGGGACTGGAATCAGCCCCAGCATTTT
TRBD1	TRBV9	TRBJ1-6	.	CASSVGTGVSPLHF	TGTGCCAGCAGCGTTGGGACAGGTGTTTCACCCCTCCACTTT
TRBD1	TRBV5-1	TRBJ2-7	.	CASSLWTGPHEQYF	TGCGCCAGCAGCTTGTGGACAGGGCCTCACGAGCAGTACTTC
.	TRBV7-2	TRBJ2-5	.	CASSYGLRNQETQYF	TGTGCCAGCAGCTACGGACTGCGGAACCAAGAGACCCAGTACTTC
.	TRBV7-2	TRBJ2-1	.	CASRQAAGREQFF	TGTGCCAGCAGACAAGCGGCAGGGCGAGAGCAGTTCTTC
TRBD2	TRBV7-2	TRBJ2-3	once	CASSLPGLAGDTDTQYF	TGTGCCAGCAGCTTACCGGGACTAGCGGGGGACACAGATACGCAGTATTTT
.	TRBV2	TRBJ1-3	.	CASSKGHGNTIYF	TGTGCCAGCAGTAAGGGACATGGAAACACCATATATTTT
TRBD1	TRBV7-9	TRBJ1-1	.	CASSWTGGTEAFF	TGTGCCAGCAGCTGGACAGGGGGCACTGAAGCTTTCTTT
.	TRBV28	TRBJ2-7	once	CASSPLTVYEQYF	TGTGCCAGCAGTCCCTTAACCGTCTACGAGCAGTACTTC
.	TRBV6-5	TRBJ1-6	few	CASARASSYNSPLHF	TGTGCCAGCGCGCGGGCGAGCTCCTATAATTCACCCCTCCACTTT
.	TRBV2	TRBJ2-7	.	CASSRSYEQYF	TGTGCCAGCAGTCGTAGCTACGAGCAGTACTTC
.	TRBV2	TRBJ2-7	.	CASSEASVGSEQYF	TGTGCCAGCAGTGAAGCGAGTGTCGGGAGCGAGCAGTACTTC
.	TRBV5-1	TRBJ2-1	.	CASSPVGNEQFF	TGCGCCAGCAGCCCCGTAGGCAATGAGCAGTTCTTC
.	TRBV5-1	TRBJ1-2	.	CASSEVPTSGYGYTF	TGCGCCAGCAGCGAGGTGCCGACCTCTGGGTATGGCTACACCTTC
TRBD1	TRBV5-1	TRBJ1-6	once	CASSLEGRGISPLHF	TGCGCCAGCAGCTTGGAGGGCAGGGGGATTTCACCCCTCCACTTT
.	TRBV29-1	TRBJ2-1	once	CSAPLWGSPHNEQFF	TGCAGCGCCCCTCTCTGGGGGTCCCCTCACAATGAGCAGTTCTTC
.	TRBV11-3	TRBJ2-2	.	CASSYGDPNTGELFF	TGTGCCAGCAGCTATGGGGACCCGAACACCGGGGAGCTGTTTTTT
.	TRBV5-6	TRBJ2-5	.	CASSLVGAQETQYF	TGTGCCAGCAGCTTGGTTGGGGCCCAAGAGACCCAGTACTTC
TRBD1	TRBV5-4	TRBJ2-7	once	CASSLGQGGYEQYF	TGTGCCAGCAGCCTAGGACAGGGAGGCTACGAGCAGTACTTC
.	TRBV2	TRBJ1-1	.	CASRGGGENTEAFF	TGTGCCAGCAGGGGAGGCGGGGAGAACACTGAAGCTTTCTTT
.	TRBV6-5	TRBJ1-5	.	CASRGGVGQPQHF	TGTGCCAGCCGTGGCGGGGTGGGACAGCCCCAGCATTTT
.	TRBV6-5	TRBJ2-2	.	CASSYSVTNTGELFF	TGTGCCAGCAGTTACTCGGTCACGAACACCGGGGAGCTGTTTTTT